The next 29 T cell receptor beta chains were all read from a single sample in a study of cytomegalovirus exposure and HLA in healthy donors. The PCR used 60 Vbeta and 13 Jbeta primers. Repertoires were generated with immunoSEQ multiplex PCR, while TCRdb's copy carries only in-frame clones and drops some. The sample contains about 31,000 clones, about 86% of which appear only once. The sample comprised PBMCs. The receptors stem from a boy younger than 18 in good health and CMV-seronegative.

This rearrangement joins TRBV19 to TRBJ1-5, with D possibly being TRBD1 (5 bases). V shed 11 bases and J shed 1 base, with 15 bases lying between them. The CDR3 is 14 residues long. Germline CDR1 LNHDA, CDR2 SQIVND (reference sequence). The CDR3: CAGEQEYSNQPQHF. The CDR3 DNA is TGTGCCGGGGAACAGGAATACAGCAATCAGCCCCAGCATTTT.

The chain joins TRBV4-2 to TRBJ1-5; TRBD1 is a possible D gene (5 bases). The CDR3 loop spans 18 amino acids. Trimming removed 0 bases from V and 0 bases from J, with 15 bases in between. Germline loops: CDR1 LGHNA, CDR2 YNFKEQ. CDR3 nucleotide sequence: TGTGCCAGCAGCCAAGATGGTGGGGGGGTTATTAGCAATCAGCCCCAGCATTTT. Its translation: CASSQDGGGVISNQPQHF.

The chain uses TRBV4-3 and TRBJ2-1, with a possible D match to TRBD2 (5 bases). This CDR3 has 13 residues. The V gene's germline CDR1 is LGHNA and CDR2 YSLEER. V gave up 0 bases and J gave up 10 bases, with 10 bases separating them. CDR3 protein: CASSQDASGEQFF. The CDR3 nucleotides read TGCGCCAGCAGCCAAGATGCCAGCGGAGAGCAGTTCTTC.

The J gene is TRBJ2-5, the V gene TRBV7-2; 13 bases are a match to TRBD2. The CDR3 length is 16 residues. Unmatched junction bases numbered 9, after V lost 5 bases and J lost 6 bases. Germline V gives CDR1 SGHTA, CDR2 FQGNSA. The CDR3 DNA reads TGTGCCAGCAGCCAAGGGACTAGCGGGGTTCGTAAGACCCAGTACTTC. It specifies CASSQGTSGVRKTQYF. Combining the CDR3 with reference TRBV7-2 and TRBJ2-5 gives the whole variable domain GAGVSQSPSNKVTEKGKDVELRCDPISGHTALYWYRQSLGQGLEFLIYFQGNSAPDKSGLPSDRFSAERTGGSVSTLTIQRTQQEDSAVYLCASSQGTSGVRKTQYFGPGTRLLVL.

The V and J genes are TRBV15 and TRBJ2-3; a possible D gene is TRBD1 (6 bases). Trimming removed 2 bases at V and 2 bases at J, with 14 bases between. The CDR3 has 16 residues. The germline CDR1 and CDR2 sequences are LNHNV and YYDKDF (reference sequence). The CDR3 bases are TGTGCCACCAGCAGATCCCGGACAGATTTCACAGATACGCAGTATTTT. It is translated as CATSRSRTDFTDTQYF.

J is TRBJ2-7 and V is TRBV7-8, with TRBD1 matching 8 bases. Germline V gives CDR1 SGHVS, CDR2 FQNEAQ. V lost 5 bases and J lost 1; bases outside the gene matches: 4. CDR3 length: 14 amino acids. CDR3 in amino acids: CASSPRDRSYEQYF. CDR3 DNA sequence: TGTGCCAGCAGCCCCCGGGACAGGTCCTACGAGCAGTACTTC.

V usage is TRBV19 and J usage is TRBJ1-2, with 7 nucleotides matching TRBD1. V lost 7 bases, J lost 7 bases, and 6 bases stayed unmatched. Germline assignment: CDR1 LNHDA and CDR2 SQIVND (reference sequence). The CDR3 spans 12 residues. The CDR3, as DNA: TGTGCCAGTACACTCAGGGGGTTTGGCTACACCTTC. This gives the protein CASTLRGFGYTF. The variable domain in full, with the rest retrieved from reference TRBV19 and TRBJ1-2, is DGGITQSPKYLFRKEGQNVTLSCEQNLNHDAMYWYRQDPGQGLRLIYYSQIVNDFQKGDIAEGYSVSREKKESFPLTVTSAQKNPTAFYLCASTLRGFGYTFGSGTRLTVV.

This rearrangement joins TRBV30 to TRBJ1-5; TRBD1 might be the D (6 bases). The germline V gene has CDR1 GTSNPN and CDR2 SVGIG (reference sequence). The CDR3 loop spans 15 amino acids. V was shortened by 5 bases and J by 3 bases, with 17 bases between the two germline ends. This chain's CDR3 is CAWGTTDSFNQPQHF. Here the CDR3 DNA reads TGTGCCTGGGGGACTACGGACAGCTTCAATCAGCCCCAGCATTTT.

The J gene is TRBJ1-2, the V gene TRBV7-2; the D is unclear. The CDR3 is 13 residues long. The germline CDR1 and CDR2 sequences are SGHTA and FQGNSA. Trimming cost V 0 bases and J 8 bases, with 10 bases left between them. CDR3 DNA sequence: TGTGCCAGCAGCTTAGCGCCCGGGGTGGGCTACACCTTC. It codes for CASSLAPGVGYTF.

The genes are TRBV5-5 and TRBJ1-3; 8 bases are shared with TRBD1. Trimming took 4 bases from V and 0 from J; bases not matched to a gene: 6. Per the germline V gene, CDR1 is SGHKS and CDR2 is YYEKEE (reference sequence). The CDR3 spans 16 residues. CDR3 protein: CASSRQGPGSGNTIYF. CDR3 nucleotide sequence: TGTGCCAGCAGCCGACAGGGGCCAGGCTCTGGAAACACCATATATTTT.

The CDR3 is CAISDGQGARTALADTQYF. The CDR3 DNA sequence: TGTGCCATCAGTGACGGCCAGGGGGCAAGGACTGCCCTGGCAGATACGCAGTATTTT. V and J are TRBV10-3 and TRBJ2-3; 8 nucleotides line up with TRBD1. With 3 bases clipped from V and 4 bases from J, the junction kept 18 bases outside the gene matches. CDR3 length equals 19 residues. Germline assignment: CDR1 ENHRY and CDR2 SYGVKD.

The chain couples TRBV29-1 to TRBJ1-2; 8 positions agree with TRBD1. The junction had 5 bases not matched to a gene; V was cut back by 6 bases and J by 2 bases. The CDR3 has 13 residues. Germline assignment: CDR1 SQVTM and CDR2 ANQGSEA. The CDR3 loop is CSVLNRGNYGYTF. The CDR3 DNA is TGCAGCGTACTTAACAGGGGGAACTATGGCTACACCTTC.

The chain carries TRBV2 and TRBJ2-1; D unresolved. With 7 bases removed from V and 9 bases from J, the gap between germline ends came to 16 bases. Germline lookup yields CDR1 SNHLY and CDR2 FYNNEI. The length of the CDR3 is 13 residues. The CDR3 nucleotides are TGTGCCAGCATTGAGCCTAGGAACGGTGAGCAGTTCTTC. Encoded protein: CASIEPRNGEQFF.

The chain links TRBV9 to TRBJ2-5; TRBD2 agrees at 8 bases. CDR1 SGDLS and CDR2 YYNGEE come from the germline V gene. This CDR3 has 16 amino acids. The J segment lost 5 bases and the V segment lost 4 bases, leaving 13 bases of the junction unmatched. The CDR3 loop is CASSPGGGGLGETQYF. The CDR3 DNA sequence: TGTGCCAGCAGCCCTGGGGGCGGGGGGCTGGGGGAGACCCAGTACTTC.

DNA for the CDR3: TGTGCCAGCAGCGCCGGGACTTCCTACGAGCAGTACTTC. Translated, it gives CASSAGTSYEQYF. The V call is TRBV28, the J call TRBJ2-5, with D possibly matching TRBD2 (6 bases). The DNA end is a closer match to TRBJ2-7, so the J assignment may be wrong. CDR1 is MDHEN and CDR2 is SYDVKM in the germline V gene. The CDR3 is 13 amino acids.

CDR3 nucleotides: TGCGCCAGCAGCTCCGGACAGGGGAGAGTCGGCTACACCTTC. It encodes CASSSGQGRVGYTF. The chain couples TRBV5-1 to TRBJ1-2; 9 bases are shared with TRBD1. CDR3 length: 14 residues. The germline V gene has CDR1 SGHRS and CDR2 YFSETQ. With V trimmed by 3 bases and J by 8 bases, 8 bases remained unmatched.

The rearrangement uses TRBV14 and TRBJ2-7; no reliable D call. The CDR3 covers 13 residues. The germline V gene encodes CDR1 SGHDN and CDR2 FVKESK. V was cut by 6 bases and J by 2 bases, with 11 bases left in between. The CDR3 sequence: CASRKTQAYEQYF. CDR3 nucleotide sequence: TGTGCCAGCAGAAAGACTCAAGCCTACGAGCAGTACTTC.

The CDR3 DNA sequence: TGTGCCAGCAGCGACCGGGTCTCCTACAATGAGCAGTTCTTC. As protein: CASSDRVSYNEQFF. V usage is TRBV7-8 and J usage is TRBJ2-1; D gene uncertain. The ends were cut back, 5 bases at V and 0 bases at J, with 8 bases in the middle. Germline lookup yields CDR1 SGHVS and CDR2 FQNEAQ. This CDR3 has 14 residues.

V and J are TRBV19 and TRBJ1-5; D not resolved. Trimming cost V 5 bases and J 1 base, with 12 bases left between them. Germline CDR1 and CDR2: LNHDA and SQIVND (reference sequence). The CDR3 sequence is 15 residues long. The CDR3: CASSLDWSSNQPQHF. Here the CDR3 DNA reads TGTGCCAGTAGTCTGGACTGGTCGAGCAATCAGCCCCAGCATTTT.

The rearrangement uses TRBV6-6 and TRBJ1-2, with D possibly TRBD1 on 5 matching bases. This CDR3 has 16 residues. Germline V CDR1 and CDR2: MNHNY, SVGAGI (reference sequence). Trimming stripped 2 bases from V and 6 bases from J, with 19 bases between. CDR3 in DNA: TGTGCCAGCAGTTACCCCCAGGGCGTGGGCAACCATGGCTACACCTTC. Its protein product is CASSYPQGVGNHGYTF.

The V and J genes are TRBV29-1 and TRBJ2-7; possible D gene TRBD1, 5 bases. Trimming stripped 2 bases from V and 3 bases from J, with 8 bases between. The CDR3 is 12 amino acids. In germline, CDR1 is SQVTM, CDR2 ANQGSEA. CDR3 sequence reads: CSVELTDYEQYF. For the CDR3, the DNA is TGCAGCGTTGAATTGACAGACTACGAGCAGTACTTC.

This clone is a singleton in its sample. The chain joins TRBV13 to TRBJ1-2; possible D gene TRBD1, 5 bases. The V gene lost 3 bases and the J gene lost 2 bases, with 7 bases spanning the gap. The CDR3 covers 13 residues. The germline V gene encodes CDR1 PRHDT and CDR2 FYEKMQ (reference sequence). The CDR3 is CASSFDRNYGYTF. The CDR3 DNA sequence: TGTGCCAGCAGCTTTGACAGAAACTATGGCTACACCTTC. Looking up the rest from reference TRBV13 and TRBJ1-2 gives the full variable domain: AAGVIQSPRHLIKEKRETATLKCYPIPRHDTVYWYQQGPGQDPQFLISFYEKMQSDKGSIPDRFSAQQFSDYHSELNMSSLELGDSALYFCASSFDRNYGYTFGSGTRLTVV.

V is TRBV7-9 and J is TRBJ2-2, with a tentative D call TRBD2 (6 bases). Germline-derived CDR1 and CDR2 are SEHNR and FQNEAQ (reference sequence). CDR3 length equals 15 residues. V was shortened by 4 bases and J by 5 bases, with 14 bases between the two germline ends. In DNA, the CDR3 is TGTGCCAGCAGCTCAAACCGGGCGGGAACCGGGGAGCTGTTTTTT. It translates to CASSSNRAGTGELFF.

This clone was counted a single time. The V call is TRBV7-7, the J call TRBJ2-2; TRBD1 is a possible D gene (6 bases). This CDR3 has 15 amino acids. Trimming cost V 5 bases and J 0 bases, with 10 bases left between them. Germline CDR1 SSHAT, CDR2 FNYEAQ (reference sequence). CDR3 DNA sequence: TGTGCCAGCAGCCGCGGACAGCCGAACACCGGGGAGCTGTTTTTT. Translation gives CASSRGQPNTGELFF.

J is TRBJ2-1 and V is TRBV4-1, with D possibly TRBD1 on 5 matching bases. This CDR3 is 15 amino acids long. V was shortened by 0 bases and J by 7 bases, with 13 bases between the two germline ends. CDR1 and CDR2 (germline): MGHRA, YSYEKL. CDR3 coding DNA: TGCGCCAGCAGCCAAGAAGGGGCGAGTTTTAATGAGCAGTTCTTC. This sequence encodes CASSQEGASFNEQFF.

This clone has just a few counts. V and J are TRBV29-1 and TRBJ2-3, with 12 bases identical to TRBD1. Germline trimming cut 4 bases from V and 6 bases from J; bases unmatched to any gene: 8. Looked up from germline, CDR1 is SQVTM and CDR2 is ANQGSEA. This CDR3 spans 15 amino acids. DNA for the CDR3: TGCAGCGTTGTCCCGGGACAGGGGGCGCAGGATACGCAGTATTTT. Its translation is CSVVPGQGAQDTQYF.

V usage is TRBV5-4 and J usage is TRBJ2-7; a weak D match, TRBD1 (7 bases). V shed 4 bases and J shed 5 bases, with 13 bases lying between them. The length of the CDR3 is 13 residues. CDR1 and CDR2 (germline): SGHNT, YYREEE (reference sequence). CDR3 in amino acids: CASSPTRGDEQYF. The CDR3 DNA follows: TGTGCCAGCAGCCCGACCAGGGGGGACGAGCAGTACTTC.

The gene calls are TRBV5-4 and TRBJ1-4, with a tentative D call TRBD1 (5 bases). Trimming pared 4 bases from V and 5 bases from J, leaving 18 bases between. The CDR3 spans 16 residues. Germline V gene data show CDR1 as SGHNT and CDR2 as YYREEE (reference sequence). DNA of the CDR3: TGTGCCAGCAGCGCGGGGACGGATGGATTGAATGAAAAACTGTTTTTT. As protein: CASSAGTDGLNEKLFF.

The chain recombines TRBV21-1 with TRBJ1-4; the D call TRBD1 from the table was never checked on the DNA. TRBV21-1 constitutes a pseudogene. The CDR3 is made up of 14 amino acids. This chain's CDR3 is CASSKVAGVEKLFF. In nucleotides, the CDR3 is TGTGCCAGCAGCAAAGTGGCAGGGGTGGAAAAACTGTTTTTT.